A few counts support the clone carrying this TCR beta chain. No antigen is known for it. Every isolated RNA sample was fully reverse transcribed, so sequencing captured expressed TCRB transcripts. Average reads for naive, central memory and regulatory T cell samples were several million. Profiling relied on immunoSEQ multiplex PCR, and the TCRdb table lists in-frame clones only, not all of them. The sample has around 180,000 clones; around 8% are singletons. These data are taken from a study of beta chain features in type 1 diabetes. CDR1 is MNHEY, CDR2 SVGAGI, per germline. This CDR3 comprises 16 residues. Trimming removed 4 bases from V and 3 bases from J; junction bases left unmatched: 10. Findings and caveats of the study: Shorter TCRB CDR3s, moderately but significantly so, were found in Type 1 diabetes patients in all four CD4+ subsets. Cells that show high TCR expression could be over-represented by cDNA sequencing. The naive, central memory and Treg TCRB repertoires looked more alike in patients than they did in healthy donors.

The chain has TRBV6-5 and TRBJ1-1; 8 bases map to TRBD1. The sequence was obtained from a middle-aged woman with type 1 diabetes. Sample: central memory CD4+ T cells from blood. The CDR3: CASSSQGARAYTEAFF. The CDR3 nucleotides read TGTGCCAGCAGTTCCCAGGGGGCGCGGGCGTACACTGAAGCTTTCTTT.